These 5 T cell receptor beta chains came from one sample sequenced in a study of T cell repertoires in cytomegalovirus infection. These TCRs are of unknown antigen specificity. MiXCR was run by TCRdb on the reads, yielding one entry per CDR3 protein. The table has 680,000 or so distinct CDR3 sequences, 30% to 40% seen once. Source: cultured PBMCs, taken from culture after CMV antigen stimulation. These receptors were collected from a human donor in good health (CMV status not recorded). Some clones in this sample may be carry-over from other donors' samples.

The chain has TRBV10-3 and TRBJ1-4; D gene uncertain. CDR1 and CDR2 (germline): ENHRY, SYGVKD. V was cut by 8 bases and J by 7 bases, with 11 bases left in between. This CDR3 region has 12 residues. As DNA, the CDR3 is TGTGCCATCGCCGATAAGACTGAAAAACTGTTTTTT. This codes for CAIADKTEKLFF.

The chain uses TRBV3-1 and TRBJ2-5; 13 nucleotides align to TRBD2. Germline V gives CDR1 LGHDT, CDR2 YNNKEL (reference sequence). The V and J ends lost 4 bases and 3 bases, in that order; junction bases with no gene match: 2. The CDR3 covers 15 residues. Written as DNA, the CDR3 is TGTGCCAGCAGCCTGGGACTAGCGGGGAAAGAGACCCAGTACTTC. This translates into CASSLGLAGKETQYF.

The chain uses TRBV7-1 and TRBJ2-4, with TRBD1 as a possible D gene (7 bases). TRBV7-1 is an ORF, and what it does is uncertain. Trimming removed 8 bases at V and 8 bases at J, with 16 bases between. The CDR3 extends over 13 amino acids. The CDR3 reads CASLGDREDIQYF. The CDR3 nucleotides read TGTGCCAGCTTGGGAGACAGGGAGGACATTCAGTACTTC.

This clonotype was counted a few times. V gene TRBV18 combines with J gene TRBJ2-3; no clear D. Deletions cut 3 bases from V and 1 base from J, with 8 bases between. This CDR3 is built from 14 residues. The germline V gene has CDR1 KGHSH and CDR2 LQKENI. The CDR3 spells CASSPETRTDTQYF. The CDR3 DNA follows: TGTGCCAGCTCACCGGAGACTCGCACAGATACGCAGTATTTT.

The chain combines TRBV4-1 with TRBJ1-1; possible D gene TRBD1, 6 bases. V lost 0 bases to trimming and J lost 11 bases, with 16 bases between them. The CDR3 consists of 14 residues. The V gene's germline CDR1 is MGHRA and CDR2 YSYEKL. Here the CDR3 reads CASSQDPGRGMAFF. In DNA form, the CDR3 reads TGCGCCAGCAGCCAAGACCCAGGAAGGGGGATGGCTTTCTTT.